This T cell receptor (beta chain) derives from a study of a mutant IDH1 vaccine in newly diagnosed glioma (dated by TCRdb to about 2021). Some background on the complete study: Across visits V03 through V10, patients got a total of eight vaccinations, given in weeks 1, 3, 5, 7, 11, 15, 19 and 23. Peripheral blood was drawn at six visits: V03 (baseline), V05, V07, V10, V12 and V13. Before enrollment, most patients had been given radiochemotherapy with temozolomide as standard therapy, while the rest had received either radiotherapy alone or temozolomide alone. Of the 30 or so patients who were treated, about 62% were male and roughly 38% were female, and the mean age was about 37 years. Vaccination was initiated 4-6 weeks after radiotherapy alone, or concurrently with temozolomide cycles in the chemotherapy-containing groups. Longitudinal TCRB deep sequencing was done for 25 to 30 treated patients, wherever samples were available for exploratory analyses.

The time point label here, explained by the study, means: week 5, during vaccination. A 20-mer mutant IDH1 peptide at 300 micrograms in Montanide made up each vaccine dose, which was injected subcutaneously together with topical imiquimod. Donors had newly diagnosed WHO grade 3 or 4 IDH1-mutant astrocytomas with loss of nuclear ATRX. The samples were drawn from NOA16, a multicentre, single-arm, open-label phase I trial in Germany that tested a mutant IDH1 peptide vaccine in humans for the first time. The DNeasy Blood and Tissue Kit was used to extract genomic DNA from EDTA blood for TCRB sequencing. CDR1 and CDR2, per the germline V gene, are MNHGY and SAAAGT. The CDR3 numbers 14 residues from cysteine through phenylalanine. Of the read, only the CDR3 DNA is kept; its 42 bases are in frame from base 1. V and J lose 5 bases and 7 bases, and a span of 15 bases separates them. As for this clone: What this receptor recognizes is not known. Base qualities are not recorded, but no much larger clone differs from it by a single base.

Paper-wide results and their limitations: The authors stated that sample limitations prevented analyses of patient blood samples from being reproduced. Selection of PBMC samples for TCRB deep sequencing was based on availability. Immune responses induced by the vaccine were seen in 93.3% of patients across multiple MHC alleles. Pseudoprogression appeared unrelated to alterations in the top peripheral T cell clonotypes detected by TCRB sequencing.

Library preparation employed the immunoSEQ multiplex PCR assay. Rearranged TCR beta chain sequences were amplified using the hsTCRB Kit according to the manufacturer's protocol. TCRB libraries were sequenced on an Illumina MiSeq. Per the source publication's procedure: The kit vendor's proprietary platform handled demultiplexing, trimming and gene mapping. TCRdb stores this immuneACCESS table with in-frame sequences only. Part of the clones is absent; in the studies checked, under half of the shortfall reflects unresolved V genes, and no reason is known for the rest. V, J and clone size were drawn from that table, and D and trimming were deduced from the DNA. The sample records tens of thousands of clones, 91% of which are singletons. Roughly 2.8% of the sample belongs to the ten largest clones.

This sequence was found in a man over 45 with glioma. The chain employs TRBV6-8 and TRBJ1-5, with the D gene too uncertain to name. The input for sequencing was PBMCs, taken from a glioma patient whose treatment included an IDH1 peptide vaccine. CDR3 sequence: CASSLLAVRQPQHF. At the DNA level, the sequence is TGTGCCAGCAGTCTTCTAGCGGTTAGGCAGCCCCAGCATTTT.